This T cell receptor beta chain is drawn from a study of sequential checkpoint blockade in melanoma. Treatment reported: randomized to nivolumab then ipilimumab (arm A) or the reverse (arm B). The CDR3 totals 13 residues. Germline V gives CDR1 LNHDA, CDR2 SQIVND (reference sequence). V lost 3 bases and J lost 1, with 6 bases in between. Libraries were prepared by immunoSEQ multiplex PCR; TCRdb keeps only in-frame clonotypes and omits some of them. The sample has fewer than 40,000 clones; about 88% are singletons. Specimen: CD8+ T cells sorted from blood (inferred from file names), collected from a patient given nivolumab and ipilimumab in sequence. This clonotype was obtained from a human donor with melanoma. V gene TRBV19 combines with J gene TRBJ2-5, with D perhaps matching TRBD1 (5 bases). The chain's CDR3 is CASSMTVQETQYF. Here the CDR3 DNA reads TGTGCCAGTAGTATGACAGTCCAAGAGACCCAGTACTTC. Looking up the rest from reference TRBV19 and TRBJ2-5 gives the full variable domain: DGGITQSPKYLFRKEGQNVTLSCEQNLNHDAMYWYRQDPGQGLRLIYYSQIVNDFQKGDIAEGYSVSREKKESFPLTVTSAQKNPTAFYLCASSMTVQETQYFGPGTRLLVL.